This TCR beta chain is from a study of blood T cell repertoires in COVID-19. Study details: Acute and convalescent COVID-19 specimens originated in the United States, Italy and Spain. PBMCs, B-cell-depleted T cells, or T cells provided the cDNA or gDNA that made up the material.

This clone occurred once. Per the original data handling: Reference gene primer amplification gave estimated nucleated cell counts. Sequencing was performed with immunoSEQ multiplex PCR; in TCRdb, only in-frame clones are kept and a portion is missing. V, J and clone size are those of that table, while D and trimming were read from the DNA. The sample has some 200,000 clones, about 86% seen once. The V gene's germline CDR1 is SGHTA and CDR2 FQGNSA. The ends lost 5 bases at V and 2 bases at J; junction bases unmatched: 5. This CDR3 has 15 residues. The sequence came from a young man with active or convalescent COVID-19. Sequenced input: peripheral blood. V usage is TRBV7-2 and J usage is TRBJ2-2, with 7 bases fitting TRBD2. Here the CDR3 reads CASSAGLVNTGELFF. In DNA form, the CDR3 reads TGTGCCAGCAGCGCCGGACTAGTAAACACCGGGGAGCTGTTTTTT.